The 32 T cell receptor beta chains below all came from one sample that was sequenced in a study of blood T cell repertoires in COVID-19. Clones were read by immunoSEQ multiplex PCR, and TCRdb kept only the in-frame ones, dropping some. The sample contains approximately 350,000 clones, 90% to 95% of which appear only once. The specimen sequenced was peripheral blood. The receptors come from a woman aged 18-29 years who had recovered from COVID-19.

V and J are TRBV7-9 and TRBJ1-3; TRBD1 might be the D (5 bases). CDR3 length: 15 amino acids. CDR1 is SEHNR, CDR2 FQNEAQ, per germline (reference sequence). With 1 base removed from V and 3 bases from J, the gap between germline ends came to 10 bases. This CDR3 reads CASSLEQVGGNTIYF. Here the CDR3 DNA reads TGTGCCAGCAGCTTAGAACAGGTGGGTGGAAACACCATATATTTT.

The rearrangement uses TRBV6-4 and TRBJ2-3; D may be TRBD2 (6 bases). There are 16 residues in the CDR3. V was trimmed by 2 bases and J by 2 bases, leaving 14 bases between them. Per germline, CDR1 MRHNA and CDR2 SNTAGT. CDR3 loop: CASSDGGSGDTDTQYF. The CDR3 DNA sequence: TGTGCCAGCAGTGACGGAGGTAGCGGAGACACAGATACGCAGTATTTT.

The rearrangement joins TRBV6-1 to TRBJ1-2; D unresolved. Trimming removed 3 bases at V and 4 bases at J, with 9 bases between. Germline assignment: CDR1 MNHNS and CDR2 SASEGT. CDR3 length: 13 residues. The CDR3 spells CASSDGSRYGYTF. As DNA, the CDR3 is TGTGCCAGCAGTGACGGGAGTCGCTATGGCTACACCTTC.

V usage is TRBV11-2 and J usage is TRBJ2-7; TRBD2 agrees at 11 bases. The germline gives CDR1 SGHAT, CDR2 FQNNGV. This CDR3 spans 16 amino acids. Germline trimming cut 4 bases from V and 4 bases from J; bases unmatched to any gene: 9. The CDR3 sequence: CASSSPLGTSGYEQYV. The CDR3 DNA reads TGTGCCAGCAGCTCCCCCCTTGGGACTAGCGGATACGAGCAGTACGTC.

This chain connects TRBV18 to TRBJ1-1, with unresolved D. V was pared by 1 base and J by 5 bases, with 5 bases between. The V gene's germline CDR1 is KGHSH and CDR2 LQKENI. This CDR3 is 12 amino acids long. CDR3 coding DNA: TGTGCCAGCTCACCACGCGAAACTGAAGCTTTCTTT. This gives the protein CASSPRETEAFF.

Concerning this clone: Within the sample, other DNA sequences also encode this same CDR3. J is TRBJ2-1 and V is TRBV9; 7 nucleotides align to TRBD2. CDR1 is SGDLS and CDR2 is YYNGEE in the germline V gene. This CDR3 spans 15 amino acids. Unmatched junction bases numbered 4, after V lost 0 bases and J lost 4 bases. CDR3 region: CASSVGGGSYNEQFF. The DNA of the CDR3 is TGTGCCAGCAGCGTAGGCGGGGGTAGTTACAATGAGCAGTTCTTC.

This chain links TRBV5-1 with TRBJ2-3, with TRBD1 matching over 7 bases. The CDR3 is made up of 16 amino acids. Unmatched junction bases numbered 5, after V lost 0 bases and J lost 1 base. CDR1 SGHRS and CDR2 YFSETQ come from the germline V gene. CDR3 DNA sequence: TGCGCCAGCAGCTTGGCGAGGGGGCCCCGCACAGATACGCAGTATTTT. Its protein product is CASSLARGPRTDTQYF. Using reference TRBV5-1 and TRBJ2-3 for the parts outside the CDR3, the full variable domain is KAGVTQTPRYLIKTRGQQVTLSCSPISGHRSVSWYQQTPGQGLQFLFEYFSETQRNKGNFPGRFSGRQFSNSRSEMNVSTLELGDSALYLCASSLARGPRTDTQYFGPGTRLTVL.

The V and J genes are TRBV18 and TRBJ2-2; possible D gene TRBD2, 6 bases. The germline V gene encodes CDR1 KGHSH and CDR2 LQKENI. The CDR3 sequence is 16 residues long. V gave up 0 bases and J gave up 7 bases, with 15 bases separating them. CDR3 loop: CASSPPASARGGELFF. The CDR3 coding sequence is TGTGCCAGCTCACCACCGGCTAGCGCTCGTGGCGGGGAGCTGTTTTTT.

The rearrangement joins TRBV3-1 (or the pseudogene TRBV3-2) to TRBJ2-3; 9 bases are a match to TRBD2. The germline V gene has CDR1 LGHDT and CDR2 YNNKEL (reference sequence). V shed 6 bases, J shed 2 bases, and the junction held 3 bases outside the gene matches. This CDR3 comprises 14 residues. The CDR3 DNA reads TGTGCCAGCAGGGGACTAGCCGACACAGATACGCAGTATTTT. The encoded protein is CASRGLADTDTQYF.

This chain joins TRBV24-1 and TRBJ2-1; 10 nucleotides line up with TRBD2. The CDR3 is made up of 16 amino acids. The V gene's germline CDR1 is KGHDR and CDR2 SFDVKD. Trimming removed 2 bases from V and 2 bases from J; junction bases left unmatched: 2. This CDR3 is CATSDSSGRAYNEQFF. CDR3 coding DNA: TGTGCCACCAGTGATTCGAGCGGGAGGGCCTACAATGAGCAGTTCTTC.

This chain connects TRBV19 to TRBJ2-3; D gene ambiguous. Germline values: CDR1 LNHDA, CDR2 SQIVND (reference sequence). CDR3 length: 15 amino acids. Trimming took off 7 bases at V and 1 base at J, with 15 bases between the two ends. DNA of the CDR3: TGTGCCAGTACCCGACTCTCAGAGGGCACAGATACGCAGTATTTT. It encodes CASTRLSEGTDTQYF.

The V gene is TRBV7-6, the J gene TRBJ2-3, with 8 bases that match TRBD2. The germline V gene has CDR1 SGHVS and CDR2 FNYEAQ. This CDR3 is built from 16 residues. V lost 0 bases and J lost 3; bases outside the gene matches: 5. The CDR3 spells CASSLAQPSGTDTQYF. The CDR3, as DNA: TGTGCCAGCAGCTTAGCGCAGCCTAGCGGGACAGATACGCAGTATTTT. Using reference TRBV7-6 and TRBJ2-3 for the parts outside the CDR3, the full variable domain is GAGVSQSPRYKVTKRGQDVALRCDPISGHVSLYWYRQALGQGPEFLTYFNYEAQQDKSGLPNDRFSAERPEGSISTLTIQRTEQRDSAMYRCASSLAQPSGTDTQYFGPGTRLTVL.

The CDR3 loop reads CSVAGTPPVDEKLFF. For the CDR3, the DNA is TGCAGCGTCGCCGGGACACCACCCGTGGATGAAAAACTGTTTTTT. This rearrangement joins TRBV29-1 to TRBJ1-4; D is possibly TRBD1 (6 bases). Per the germline V gene, CDR1 is SQVTM and CDR2 is ANQGSEA. The V gene lost 6 bases and the J gene lost 6 bases, with 20 bases spanning the gap. CDR3 size: 15 residues.

This clone was detected only once. J is TRBJ2-3 and V is TRBV5-1, with D possibly TRBD2 on 5 matching bases. CDR1 is SGHRS and CDR2 is YFSETQ in the germline V gene. There are 13 residues in the CDR3. Trimming removed 1 base at V and 4 bases at J, with 7 bases between. The CDR3 nucleotides are TGCGCCAGCAGCTTGCCTAGCTCAGATACGCAGTATTTT. Its protein product is CASSLPSSDTQYF.

The rearrangement links TRBV4-3 to TRBJ1-5; TRBD1 is a possible D gene (5 bases). The V end was cut by 0 bases, the J end by 6 bases, with 12 bases between. CDR3 length: 15 amino acids. Germline assignment: CDR1 LGHNA and CDR2 YSLEER. The CDR3 sequence is CASSQDVRGTQPQHF. The CDR3 nucleotides read TGCGCCAGCAGCCAAGATGTAAGGGGAACTCAGCCCCAGCATTTT.

The chain couples TRBV6-5 to TRBJ2-7, with a possible D match to TRBD1 (5 bases). V lost 6 bases to trimming and J lost 7 bases, with 16 bases between them. Germline V gene lookup returns CDR1 MNHEY and CDR2 SVGAGI. The CDR3 is made up of 13 amino acids. The CDR3: CASSPPGLREQYV. CDR3 sequence (DNA): TGTGCCAGCAGCCCACCAGGGCTTCGGGAGCAGTACGTC.

The chain links TRBV10-3 to TRBJ2-7; 8 bases fit TRBD2. V shed 0 bases, J shed 4 bases, and the junction held 11 bases outside the gene matches. This CDR3 contains 17 residues. The germline gives CDR1 ENHRY, CDR2 SYGVKD. CDR3 bases: TGTGCCATCAGTGAGTCGAATTTGGCGGGAGGAACTTACGAGCAGTACGTC. Translated: CAISESNLAGGTYEQYV.

The genes are TRBV27 and TRBJ1-4, with unresolved D. Germline V gene data show CDR1 as MNHEY and CDR2 as SMNVEV (reference sequence). This CDR3 has 14 amino acids. Trimming cost V 2 bases and J 2 bases, with 6 bases left between them. CDR3 residues: CASSLLATNEKLFF. The CDR3 nucleotides are TGTGCCAGCAGTTTACTCGCGACTAATGAAAAACTGTTTTTT.

The chain couples TRBV9 to TRBJ1-1; no reliable D call. Trimming left V 2 bases short and J 3 bases short, with 8 bases between. The CDR3 runs to 13 residues. Germline V gene lookup returns CDR1 SGDLS and CDR2 YYNGEE. The CDR3 loop is CASSVRMDTEAFF. The CDR3 DNA follows: TGTGCCAGCAGCGTGAGGATGGACACTGAAGCTTTCTTT.

The chain recombines TRBV11-3 with TRBJ2-1, with 8 bases fitting TRBD2. CDR3 length: 16 amino acids. Germline V gives CDR1 SGHNT, CDR2 YENEEA. J gave up 5 bases and V 8 bases, and 14 bases lay outside the gene matches. The CDR3 reads CASGIPGLVGNNEQFF. As DNA, the CDR3 is TGTGCCAGCGGAATACCGGGACTAGTAGGCAACAATGAGCAGTTCTTC.

The chain employs TRBV6-2 or TRBV6-3 and TRBJ2-3; no firm D call. V was cut by 6 bases and J by 2 bases, with 15 bases left in between. Germline V gene lookup returns CDR1 MNHEY and CDR2 SVGEGT. CDR3 length equals 15 residues. The CDR3 here is CASSRVVEATDTQYF. The CDR3 DNA sequence: TGTGCCAGCAGCCGTGTAGTTGAAGCCACAGATACGCAGTATTTT.

This chain uses TRBV24-1 with TRBJ2-1, with D possibly being TRBD1 (6 bases). Germline CDR1 is KGHDR and CDR2 is SFDVKD. This CDR3 has 17 residues. Trimming pared 3 bases from V and 3 bases from J, leaving 17 bases between. The CDR3 loop reads CATSDPPAQGLYNEQFF. CDR3 nucleotides: TGTGCCACCAGTGATCCCCCCGCGCAGGGGCTCTACAATGAGCAGTTCTTC.

The CDR3 DNA reads TGTGCCAGCAGTACCAATTACGGGACAGATACGCAGTATTTT. This gives the protein CASSTNYGTDTQYF. The chain has TRBV27 and TRBJ2-3; D uncertain. CDR1 MNHEY and CDR2 SMNVEV come from the germline V gene (reference sequence). V was shortened by 5 bases and J by 3 bases, with 12 bases between the two germline ends. The CDR3 extends over 14 amino acids.

The chain carries TRBV10-3 and TRBJ2-1, with 7 nucleotides matching TRBD1. The V gene's germline CDR1 is ENHRY and CDR2 SYGVKD. The CDR3 runs 15 residues. The V segment lost 3 bases and the J segment 8 bases; nucleotides outside the gene matches: 10. CDR3 in amino acids: CAISESRQGIDEQFF. CDR3 DNA: TGTGCCATCAGTGAATCGAGACAGGGTATTGATGAGCAGTTCTTC.

The chain employs TRBV11-2 and TRBJ2-1; 7 bases map to TRBD2. CDR1 is SGHAT, CDR2 FQNNGV, per germline. CDR3 length equals 15 residues. V lost 5 bases to trimming and J lost 3 bases; unmatched junction nucleotides: 7. CDR3 sequence reads: CASSQAASGYNEQFF. The CDR3 coding sequence is TGTGCCAGCAGCCAGGCGGCTAGCGGCTACAATGAGCAGTTCTTC.

The chain uses TRBV19 and TRBJ1-6; D is possibly TRBD1 (5 bases). CDR1 is LNHDA, CDR2 SQIVND, per germline (reference sequence). V lost 4 bases to trimming and J lost 7 bases, with 11 bases between them. The CDR3 sequence is 14 residues long. CDR3 amino acids: CASSTGSWNSPLHF. The CDR3 bases are TGTGCCAGTAGTACAGGGTCGTGGAATTCACCCCTCCACTTT.

The rearrangement uses TRBV11-2 and TRBJ2-3, with D unclear. Germline V lookup: CDR1 SGHAT, CDR2 FQNNGV. The ends were cut back, 5 bases at V and 0 bases at J, with 12 bases in the middle. There are 15 residues in the CDR3. The CDR3 loop is CASSIPFPSTDTQYF. Written as DNA, the CDR3 is TGTGCCAGCAGCATTCCGTTTCCTAGCACAGATACGCAGTATTTT.

The rearrangement joins TRBV6-1 to TRBJ1-5, with 8 bases matching TRBD1. The V gene end was trimmed by 4 bases and the J gene end by 2 bases; junction bases not matched to a gene: 16. This CDR3 has 19 amino acids. Germline V lookup: CDR1 MNHNS, CDR2 SASEGT. The CDR3, as DNA: TGTGCCAGCAGTGCTCCAGGACAGGGTAGGTTTCTGGGCAATCAGCCCCAGCATTTT. This gives the protein CASSAPGQGRFLGNQPQHF.

This chain joins TRBV4-2 and TRBJ2-6; a possible D gene is TRBD2 (5 bases). The CDR3 covers 17 residues. V was pared by 0 bases and J by 1 base, with 10 bases between. The germline CDR1 and CDR2 sequences are LGHNA and YNFKEQ. CDR3 coding DNA: TGTGCCAGCAGCCAAGAGGGGAGCATATCTGGGGCCAACGTCCTGACTTTC. Translating it yields CASSQEGSISGANVLTF.

The gene calls are TRBV5-1 and TRBJ2-1; no reliable D call. Germline V lookup: CDR1 SGHRS, CDR2 YFSETQ. The CDR3 totals 16 residues. With 5 bases removed from V and 0 bases from J, the gap between germline ends came to 15 bases. CDR3 amino acids: CASSSERLSSYNEQFF. Written as DNA, the CDR3 is TGCGCCAGCAGTAGTGAGAGATTGAGCTCCTACAATGAGCAGTTCTTC.

This chain connects TRBV5-1 to TRBJ1-3, with 9 bases aligning to TRBD1. Trimming took 0 bases from V and 0 from J; bases not matched to a gene: 1. The CDR3 covers 16 residues. Looked up from germline, CDR1 is SGHRS and CDR2 is YFSETQ. The CDR3 loop is CASSLGQGVSGNTIYF. The CDR3 coding sequence is TGCGCCAGCAGCTTGGGACAGGGGGTCTCTGGAAACACCATATATTTT.

The chain's CDR3 is CAWSEAKTFF. In DNA, the CDR3 is TGTGCCTGGAGCGAGGCTAAAACTTTCTTT. The J gene is TRBJ1-1, the V gene TRBV30; D gene uncertain. The V gene's germline CDR1 is GTSNPN and CDR2 SVGIG (reference sequence). This CDR3 has 10 amino acids. Trimming took 3 bases from V and 12 from J, leaving 11 bases between them.